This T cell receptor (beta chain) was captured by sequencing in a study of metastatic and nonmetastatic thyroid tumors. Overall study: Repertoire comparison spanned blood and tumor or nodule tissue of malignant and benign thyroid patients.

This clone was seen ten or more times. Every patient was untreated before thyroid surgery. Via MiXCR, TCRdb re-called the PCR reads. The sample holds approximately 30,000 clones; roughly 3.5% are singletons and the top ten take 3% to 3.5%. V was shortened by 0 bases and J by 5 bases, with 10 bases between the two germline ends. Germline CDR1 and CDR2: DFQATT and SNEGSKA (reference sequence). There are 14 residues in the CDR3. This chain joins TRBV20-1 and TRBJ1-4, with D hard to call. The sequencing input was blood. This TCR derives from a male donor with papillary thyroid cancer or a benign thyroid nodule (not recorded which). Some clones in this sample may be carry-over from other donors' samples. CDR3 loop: CSARDGRLNEKLFF. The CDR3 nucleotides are TGCAGTGCTAGAGATGGTCGGCTGAATGAAAAACTGTTTTTT.